This record concerns one T cell receptor (beta chain) sequence. Its antigen is undetermined. This sample is part of a study of shared clonotypes between healthy human individuals. Study overall: Each donor had three CD4 naive, three CD4 memory, two CD8 naive and one CD8 memory plate. Study-wide findings and caveats: All-four-donor shared clonotypes had higher generation probabilities than non-shared clonotypes did.

CD45RO-negative, CCR7-selected cells formed the naive CD8 fraction, which excluded terminally differentiated effector memory CD45RA+ cells. The V end was cut by 0 bases, the J end by 3 bases, with 12 bases between. Germline V gene sequence: CDR1 MGHRA, CDR2 YSYEKL. The CDR3 runs 15 residues. It was at deep level that the assay was run. Profiled with immunoSEQ multiplex PCR; TCRdb holds only in-frame clones, not every one. The table lists around 2,000,000 clones, 90% to 95% of them singletons, with 1.7% in the top ten. This rearrangement joins TRBV4-1 to TRBJ2-7, with D perhaps matching TRBD1 (6 bases). The sequence was collected from a man between 18 and 35 years old in good health. Some clones in this sample may be carry-over from other donors' samples. Sequencing was carried out using naive CD8+ T cells from PBMCs. CDR3 protein: CASSQEGGHIYEQYF. In nucleotides, the CDR3 is TGCGCCAGCAGCCAAGAAGGGGGACACATCTACGAGCAGTACTTC.